A selection of T cell receptor beta chains follows, all from one sample in a study of breast tumors, draining lymph nodes, adjacent tissues. TCRdb reprocessed the multiplex PCR reads with MiXCR, giving one entry per CDR3 protein. The table shows 100,000 or so distinct CDR3 sequences, with 20% to 25% occurring only once. Sequenced: axillary lymph node tissue. The receptors originated from a female donor with breast cancer. Some clones in this sample may be carry-over from other donors' samples. The CDR3 runs from the conserved cysteine through the conserved F or W. A D gene is named only where the DNA matches it firmly. Clone size, where shown, is once, few, many, or a class for clones that have expanded.

D gene	V gene	J gene	clone size	CDR3 DNA	CDR3 protein
-	TRBV9	TRBJ1-5	many	TGTGCCAGCAACCCAACCGGGACATACAATCAGCCCCAGCATTTT	CASNPTGTYNQPQHF
-	TRBV4-2	TRBJ1-6	many	TGTGCCAGCAGCCAAGAAGGCAGGAGGTCACCCCTCCACTTT	CASSQEGRRSPLHF
TRBD2	TRBV5-5	TRBJ2-5	many	TGTGCCAGCACCGGTGGACTAGCGGGGGGGCGGATTCAAGAGACCCAGTACTTC	CASTGGLAGGRIQETQYF
TRBD1	TRBV9	TRBJ2-2	-	TGTGCCAGCAGCCGCACAGGGGGCGGGACCGGGGAGCTGTTTTTT	CASSRTGGGTGELFF
TRBD2	TRBV9	TRBJ2-3	many	TGTGCCAGCAGCGTAGGGGCGGGAGGTTCCACAGATACGCAGTATTTT	CASSVGAGGSTDTQYF
-	TRBV9	TRBJ1-5	many	TGTGCCAGCAGCGTGGGTTATAGCAATCAGCCCCAGCATTTT	CASSVGYSNQPQHF
-	TRBV29-1	TRBJ1-5	many	TGCAGCGTTGCTGGCAGGGGAGGTCAGCCCCAGCATTTT	CSVAGRGGQPQHF
TRBD1	TRBV6-4	TRBJ1-1	-	TGTGCCAGCAATGGACAGGGGTTGAACACTGAAGCTTTCTTT	CASNGQGLNTEAFF
-	TRBV18	TRBJ2-2	-	TGTGCCAGCTCACCGTCGCTCACCGGGGAGCTGTTTTTT	CASSPSLTGELFF
-	TRBV20-1	TRBJ1-1	-	TGCAGTGGGACCGGGACGGCAAACACTGAAGCTTTCTTT	CSGTGTANTEAFF
-	TRBV27	TRBJ1-2	many	TGTGCCAGCGCAGCCAGCCCGAGGGCCTATGGCTACACCTTC	CASAASPRAYGYTF
TRBD2	TRBV5-1	TRBJ2-1	many	TGCGCCAGCAGCTTGGCGGCGGGGGGGCTCTACAATGAGCAGTTCTTC	CASSLAAGGLYNEQFF
-	TRBV20-1	TRBJ2-7	many	TGCAGTGCTCCCGACAGGAAGACCTACGAGCAGTACTTC	CSAPDRKTYEQYF
-	TRBV7-3	TRBJ2-2	many	TGTGCCAGCAGCGGGTCCAACACCGGGGAGCTGTTTTTT	CASSGSNTGELFF
TRBD2	TRBV13	TRBJ2-3	few	TGTGCCAGCAGCCCAAGCGGCCGGACTAGCGGGACTCCCTACTGGTTAGATACGCAGTATTTT	CASSPSGRTSGTPYWLDTQYF
-	TRBV11-2	TRBJ2-7	many	TGTGCCAGCAGCTTAGCGGACTCGACTTACTACGAGCAGTACTTC	CASSLADSTYYEQYF
TRBD1	TRBV18	TRBJ2-7	few	TGTGCCAGCTCACCTTCCGACAGGGGACACGAGCAGTACTTC	CASSPSDRGHEQYF
-	TRBV20-1	TRBJ1-2	many	TGCAGTGTCCAGCTTCCCTATGGCTACACCTTC	CSVQLPYGYTF
-	TRBV7-6	TRBJ2-2	-	TGTGCCAGCAGCGTCGAACAGGGCGAGTACACCGGGGAGCTGCTTTTT	CASSVEQGEYTGELLF
-	TRBV20-1	TRBJ2-3	many	TGCAGCCCCCGGCTAGCGCTGAGCACAGATACGCAGTATTTT	CSPRLALSTDTQYF